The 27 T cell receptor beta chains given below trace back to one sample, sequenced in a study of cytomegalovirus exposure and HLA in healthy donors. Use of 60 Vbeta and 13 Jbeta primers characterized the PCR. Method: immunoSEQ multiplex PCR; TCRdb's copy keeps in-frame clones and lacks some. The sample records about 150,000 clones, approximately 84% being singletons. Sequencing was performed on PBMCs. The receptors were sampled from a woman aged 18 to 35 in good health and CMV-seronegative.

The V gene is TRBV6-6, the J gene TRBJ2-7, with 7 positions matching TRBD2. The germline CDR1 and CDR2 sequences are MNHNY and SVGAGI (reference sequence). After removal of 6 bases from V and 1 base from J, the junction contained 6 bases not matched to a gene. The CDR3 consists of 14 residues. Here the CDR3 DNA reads TGTGCCAGCAGCCCCCTAGCGGTTTCCTACGAGCAGTACTTC. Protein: CASSPLAVSYEQYF.

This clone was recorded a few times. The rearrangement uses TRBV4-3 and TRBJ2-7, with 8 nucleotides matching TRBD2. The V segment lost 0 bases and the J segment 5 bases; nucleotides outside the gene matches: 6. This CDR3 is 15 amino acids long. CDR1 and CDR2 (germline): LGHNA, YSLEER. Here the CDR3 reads CASSQEREGLNEQYF. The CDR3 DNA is TGCGCCAGCAGCCAAGAACGGGAGGGCCTCAACGAGCAGTACTTC.

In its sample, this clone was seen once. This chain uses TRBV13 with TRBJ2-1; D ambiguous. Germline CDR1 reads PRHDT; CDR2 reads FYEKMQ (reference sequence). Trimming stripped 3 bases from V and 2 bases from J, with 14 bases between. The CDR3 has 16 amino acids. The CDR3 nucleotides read TGTGCCAGCAGCTTCCTCAGACGGCAGGCCTACAATGAGCAGTTCTTC. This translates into CASSFLRRQAYNEQFF.

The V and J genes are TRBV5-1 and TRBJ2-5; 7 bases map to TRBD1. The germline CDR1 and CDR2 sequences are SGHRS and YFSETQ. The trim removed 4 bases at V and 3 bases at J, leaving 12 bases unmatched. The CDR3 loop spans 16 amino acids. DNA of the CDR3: TGCGCCAGCAGCCCGTCCCGGACAGGAAGCAAAGAGACCCAGTACTTC. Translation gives CASSPSRTGSKETQYF.

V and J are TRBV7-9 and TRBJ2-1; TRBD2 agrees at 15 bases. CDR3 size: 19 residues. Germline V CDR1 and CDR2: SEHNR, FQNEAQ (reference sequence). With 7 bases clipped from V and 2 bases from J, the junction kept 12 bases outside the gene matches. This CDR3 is CASMPRTSGGANAYNEQFF. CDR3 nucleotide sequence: TGTGCCAGCATGCCAAGGACTAGCGGGGGGGCCAACGCCTACAATGAGCAGTTCTTC.

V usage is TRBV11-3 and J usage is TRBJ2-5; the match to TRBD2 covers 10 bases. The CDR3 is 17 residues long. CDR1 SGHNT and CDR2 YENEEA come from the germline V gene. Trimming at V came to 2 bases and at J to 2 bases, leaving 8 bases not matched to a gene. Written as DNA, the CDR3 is TGTGCCAGCAGCTTAAAAGAACTAGCGGGGAATCAAGAGACCCAGTACTTC. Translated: CASSLKELAGNQETQYF.

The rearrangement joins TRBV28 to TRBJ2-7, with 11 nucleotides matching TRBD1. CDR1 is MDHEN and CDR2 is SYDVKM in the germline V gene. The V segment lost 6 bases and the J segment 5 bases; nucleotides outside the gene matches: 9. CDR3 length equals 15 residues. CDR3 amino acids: CASRRPGQGVHEQYF. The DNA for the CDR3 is TGTGCCAGCAGGCGCCCGGGACAGGGGGTTCACGAGCAGTACTTC. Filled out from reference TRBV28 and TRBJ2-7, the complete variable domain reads DVKVTQSSRYLVKRTGEKVFLECVQDMDHENMFWYRQDPGLGLRLIYFSYDVKMKEKGDIPEGYSVSREKKERFSLILESASTNQTSMYLCASRRPGQGVHEQYFGPGTRLTVT.

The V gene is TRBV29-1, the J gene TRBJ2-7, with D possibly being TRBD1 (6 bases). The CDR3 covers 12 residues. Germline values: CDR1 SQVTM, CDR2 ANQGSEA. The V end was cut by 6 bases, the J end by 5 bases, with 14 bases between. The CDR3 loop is CSVRQDGHEQYF. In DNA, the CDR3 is TGCAGCGTCCGACAGGATGGCCACGAGCAGTACTTC.

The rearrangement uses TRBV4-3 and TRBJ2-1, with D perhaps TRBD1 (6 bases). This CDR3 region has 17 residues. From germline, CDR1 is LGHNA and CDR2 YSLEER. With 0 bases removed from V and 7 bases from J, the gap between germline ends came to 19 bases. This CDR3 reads CASSQEVETGLLNEQFF. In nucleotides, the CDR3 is TGCGCCAGCAGCCAAGAGGTTGAGACAGGCCTCCTTAATGAGCAGTTCTTC.

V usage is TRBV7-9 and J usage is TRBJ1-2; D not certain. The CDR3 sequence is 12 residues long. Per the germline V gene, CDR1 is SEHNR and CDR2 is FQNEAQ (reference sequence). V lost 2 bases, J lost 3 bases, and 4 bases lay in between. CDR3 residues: CASSLSDYGYTF. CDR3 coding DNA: TGTGCCAGCAGCTTATCAGACTATGGCTACACCTTC.

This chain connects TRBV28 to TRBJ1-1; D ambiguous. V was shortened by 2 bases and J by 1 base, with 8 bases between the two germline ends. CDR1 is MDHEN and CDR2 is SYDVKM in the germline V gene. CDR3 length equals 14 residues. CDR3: CASSLTARNTEAFF. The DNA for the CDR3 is TGTGCCAGCAGTTTAACCGCCAGGAACACTGAAGCTTTCTTT.

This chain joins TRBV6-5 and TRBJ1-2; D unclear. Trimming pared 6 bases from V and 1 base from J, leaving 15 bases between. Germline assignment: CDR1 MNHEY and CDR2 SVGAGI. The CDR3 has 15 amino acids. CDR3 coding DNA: TGTGCCAGCAGGAACTCAGGATCCGTTAACTATGGCTACACCTTC. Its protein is CASRNSGSVNYGYTF.

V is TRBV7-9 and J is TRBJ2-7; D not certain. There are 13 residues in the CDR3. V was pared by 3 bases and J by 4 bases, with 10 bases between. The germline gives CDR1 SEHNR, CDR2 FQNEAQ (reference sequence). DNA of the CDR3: TGTGCCAGCAGCTTCCCTGGGCAATACGAGCAGTACTTC. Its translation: CASSFPGQYEQYF.

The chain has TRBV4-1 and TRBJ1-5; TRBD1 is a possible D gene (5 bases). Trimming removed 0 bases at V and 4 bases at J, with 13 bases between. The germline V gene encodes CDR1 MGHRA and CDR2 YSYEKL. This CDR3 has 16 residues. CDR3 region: CASSQDLTELNQPQHF. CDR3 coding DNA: TGCGCCAGCAGCCAAGATCTGACAGAACTGAATCAGCCCCAGCATTTT.

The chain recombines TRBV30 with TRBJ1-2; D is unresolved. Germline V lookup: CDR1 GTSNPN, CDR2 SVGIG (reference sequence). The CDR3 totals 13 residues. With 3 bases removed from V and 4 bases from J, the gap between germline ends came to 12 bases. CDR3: CAWSPGGFYGYTF. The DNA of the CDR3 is TGTGCCTGGAGCCCGGGCGGGTTCTATGGCTACACCTTC.

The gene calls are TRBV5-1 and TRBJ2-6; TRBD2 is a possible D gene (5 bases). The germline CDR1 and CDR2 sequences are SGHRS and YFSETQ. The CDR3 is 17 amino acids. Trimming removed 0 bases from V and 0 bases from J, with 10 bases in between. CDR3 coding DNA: TGCGCCAGCAGCTTGGCCGCTGGGAGCTCTGGGGCCAACGTCCTGACTTTC. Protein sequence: CASSLAAGSSGANVLTF.

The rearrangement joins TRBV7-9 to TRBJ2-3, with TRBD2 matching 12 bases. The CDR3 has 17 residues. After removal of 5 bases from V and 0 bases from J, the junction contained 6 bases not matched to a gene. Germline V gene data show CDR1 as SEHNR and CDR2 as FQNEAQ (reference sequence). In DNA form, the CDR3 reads TGTGCCAGCAGCCTAGGGACTAGCGGGCCGAGCACAGATACGCAGTATTTT. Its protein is CASSLGTSGPSTDTQYF.

The CDR3 region is CASSLVRPPTNEKLFF. The CDR3 DNA reads TGTGCCAGCAGTTTAGTCAGGCCTCCAACTAATGAAAAACTGTTTTTT. J is TRBJ1-4 and V is TRBV27, with D unresolved. This CDR3 contains 16 residues. CDR1 MNHEY and CDR2 SMNVEV come from the germline V gene (reference sequence). Trimming took 2 bases from V and 0 from J, leaving 10 bases between them.

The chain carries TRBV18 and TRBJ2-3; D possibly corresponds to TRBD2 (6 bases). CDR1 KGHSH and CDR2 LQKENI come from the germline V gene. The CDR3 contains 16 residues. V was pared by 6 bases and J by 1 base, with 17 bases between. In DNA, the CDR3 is TGTGCCAGCTCCCTACTCGCGGGACTCGGCACAGATACGCAGTATTTT. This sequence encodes CASSLLAGLGTDTQYF.

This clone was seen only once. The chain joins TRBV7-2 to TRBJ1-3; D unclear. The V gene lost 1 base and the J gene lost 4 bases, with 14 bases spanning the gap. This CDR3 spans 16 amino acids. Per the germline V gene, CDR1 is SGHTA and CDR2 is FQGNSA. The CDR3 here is CASSLVGPGSGNTIYF. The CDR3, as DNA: TGTGCCAGCAGCTTAGTAGGTCCGGGATCCGGAAACACCATATATTTT. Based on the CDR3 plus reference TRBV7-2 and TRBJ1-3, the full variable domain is GAGVSQSPSNKVTEKGKDVELRCDPISGHTALYWYRQSLGQGLEFLIYFQGNSAPDKSGLPSDRFSAERTGGSVSTLTIQRTQQEDSAVYLCASSLVGPGSGNTIYFGEGSWLTVV.

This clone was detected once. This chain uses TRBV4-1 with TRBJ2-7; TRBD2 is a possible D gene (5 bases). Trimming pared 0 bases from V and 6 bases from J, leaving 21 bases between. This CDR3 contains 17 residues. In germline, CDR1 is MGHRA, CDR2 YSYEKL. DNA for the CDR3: TGCGCCAGCAGCCAAGAAAACAGCGGACTCGCTAAATTCGAGCAGTACTTC. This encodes CASSQENSGLAKFEQYF.

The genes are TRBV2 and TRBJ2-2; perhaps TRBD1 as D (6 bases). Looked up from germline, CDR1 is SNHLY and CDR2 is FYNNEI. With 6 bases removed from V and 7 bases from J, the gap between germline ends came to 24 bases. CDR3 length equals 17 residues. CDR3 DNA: TGTGCCAGCAGCGCTTATACCGGACAGATCCTCGGCGGGGAGCTGTTTTTT. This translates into CASSAYTGQILGGELFF.

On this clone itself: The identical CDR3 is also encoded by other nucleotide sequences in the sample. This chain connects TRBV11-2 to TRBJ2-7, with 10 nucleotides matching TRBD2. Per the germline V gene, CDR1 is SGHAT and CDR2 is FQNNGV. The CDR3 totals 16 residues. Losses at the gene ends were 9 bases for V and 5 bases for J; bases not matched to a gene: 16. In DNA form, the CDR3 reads TGTGCCAGTAATAGGTGGCCGCTAGCGGGAGTGCACGAGCAGTACTTC. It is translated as CASNRWPLAGVHEQYF.

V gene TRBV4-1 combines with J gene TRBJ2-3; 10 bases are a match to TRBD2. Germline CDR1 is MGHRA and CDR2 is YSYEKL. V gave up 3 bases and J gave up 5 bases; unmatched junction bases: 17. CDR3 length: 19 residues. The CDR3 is CASSHPSLAGAPGKDTQYF. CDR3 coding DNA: TGCGCCAGCAGCCACCCGAGTCTAGCGGGGGCGCCAGGGAAAGATACGCAGTATTTT.

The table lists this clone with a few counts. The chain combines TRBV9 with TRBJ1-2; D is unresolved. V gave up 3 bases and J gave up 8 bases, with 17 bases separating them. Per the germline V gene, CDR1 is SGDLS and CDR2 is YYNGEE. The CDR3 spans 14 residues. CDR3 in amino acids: CASSASPTGRGYTF. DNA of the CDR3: TGTGCCAGCAGCGCGTCTCCGACCGGGAGGGGCTACACCTTC. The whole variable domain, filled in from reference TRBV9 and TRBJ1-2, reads DSGVTQTPKHLITATGQRVTLRCSPRSGDLSVYWYQQSLDQGLQFLIQYYNGEERAKGNILERFSAQQFPDLHSELNLSSLELGDSALYFCASSASPTGRGYTFGSGTRLTVV.

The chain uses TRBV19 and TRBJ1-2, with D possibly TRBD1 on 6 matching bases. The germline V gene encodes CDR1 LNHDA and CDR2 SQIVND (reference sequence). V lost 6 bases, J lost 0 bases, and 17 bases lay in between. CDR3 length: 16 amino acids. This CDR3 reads CASSLGGSYPNYGYTF. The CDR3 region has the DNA TGTGCCAGTAGCCTAGGGGGATCCTATCCTAACTATGGCTACACCTTC.

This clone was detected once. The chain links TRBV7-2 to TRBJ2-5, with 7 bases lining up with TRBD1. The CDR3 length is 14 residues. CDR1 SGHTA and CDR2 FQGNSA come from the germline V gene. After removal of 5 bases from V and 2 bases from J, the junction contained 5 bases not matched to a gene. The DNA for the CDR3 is TGTGCCAGCAGCCCGGGACAGACTCAAGAGACCCAGTACTTC. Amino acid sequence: CASSPGQTQETQYF. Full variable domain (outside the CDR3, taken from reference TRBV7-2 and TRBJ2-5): GAGVSQSPSNKVTEKGKDVELRCDPISGHTALYWYRQSLGQGLEFLIYFQGNSAPDKSGLPSDRFSAERTGGSVSTLTIQRTQQEDSAVYLCASSPGQTQETQYFGPGTRLLVL.